These 8 T cell receptor beta chains were all obtained from the same sample, sequenced in a study of tumor-infiltrating lymphocytes in primary liver carcinoma. Using a constant-region primer together with ProtoScript II reverse transcriptase, TCR beta cDNA was made from around 500 ng of total RNA. Slightly modified ARM-PCR, run as three nested multiplex PCR rounds, produced the TCR beta libraries. In the first two PCR rounds, TRBV1-TRBV30 forward primers were paired with a C-beta reverse primer, and each round lasted approximately 9 cycles. Each CDR3 protein gets one entry after TCRdb re-called the multiplex PCR reads with MiXCR. The sample has some 180,000 distinct CDR3 sequences; around 81% are singletons. From approximately 20-30 mg of unsorted bulk tissue, DNA and RNA were co-extracted together. The sample consisted of tumor tissue from primary liver carcinoma. These receptors originate from a middle-aged man with primary liver carcinoma and hepatitis B virus infection.

Points on this clonotype: Possible read error: a much larger clone is one base away. The V and J genes are TRBV28 and TRBJ2-2; 8 bases are shared with TRBD1. The CDR3 runs to 16 residues. Per the germline V gene, CDR1 is MDHEN and CDR2 is SYDVKM. V lost 5 bases to trimming and J lost 5 bases; unmatched junction nucleotides: 10. The CDR3 nucleotides are TGTGCCAGCAGTCCCCCGGGACAGGTAAGAACCGGGGAGCTGTTTTTT. Amino acids: CASSPPGQVRTGELFF.

Concerning this clonotype: One junction end does not reproduce the germline sequence, and a read error may be involved. The V gene is TRBV5-4, the J gene TRBJ2-1; D is possibly TRBD1 (7 bases). The CDR3 length is 16 residues. Looked up from germline, CDR1 is SGHNT and CDR2 is YYREEE (reference sequence). CDR3 coding DNA: TGTGCCAGCAGCTCCGGCGGAGGGGGCTATGAGAATGAGCAGTTGTTC. It yields the protein CASSSGGGGYENEQLF.

Of note for this clonotype: Possible read error: a much larger clone is one base away. In this CDR3 the conserved last residue, phenylalanine or tryptophan, is missing, so a read error is likely. This rearrangement joins TRBV28 to TRBJ1-6, with D tentatively TRBD1 (6 bases). This CDR3 contains 14 residues. Trimming cost V 8 bases and J 8 bases, with 16 bases left between them. Per the germline V gene, CDR1 is MDHEN and CDR2 is SYDVKM. CDR3 protein: CASQSGAGDSPLHY. The CDR3 nucleotides are TGTGCCAGCCAGTCGGGGGCGGGAGATTCACCCCTCCACTAT.

Of note for this clonotype: This sequence may be a read error, since a much larger clone differs from it by one base. The conserved final phenylalanine or tryptophan is absent from the CDR3, which likely points to a read error. The chain carries TRBV10-3 and TRBJ2-2; the match to TRBD2 covers 8 bases. Germline CDR1 is ENHRY and CDR2 is SYGVKD. The CDR3 runs to 12 residues. The chain's CDR3 is CAAGGAEGDLFS. CDR3 nucleotides: TGTGCCGCGGGAGGAGCCGAGGGGGACCTGTTTTCT.

This clonotype was seen a handful of times. A single base separates this from a much larger clone, so it may be a read error. The V call is TRBV5-6, the J call TRBJ2-1; possible D gene TRBD2, 6 bases. Germline lookup yields CDR1 SGHDT and CDR2 YYEEEE. The CDR3 is 16 amino acids. V was pared by 4 bases and J by 1 base, with 15 bases between. The chain's CDR3 is CASSIDGRGSYNEQFF. The CDR3 nucleotides are TGTGCCAGCAGCATCGACGGGAGAGGGTCCTACAATGAGCAGTTCTTC.

This clonotype was observed many times. The rearrangement uses TRBV10-2 and TRBJ2-7; D is undetermined. Germline assignment: CDR1 WSHSY and CDR2 SAAADI. The CDR3 is made up of 14 amino acids. With 3 bases removed from V and 3 bases from J, the gap between germline ends came to 12 bases. The CDR3 here is CASSDFRTRYEQYF. CDR3 DNA sequence: TGCGCCAGCAGTGATTTCAGGACGCGCTACGAGCAGTACTTC.

The J gene is TRBJ2-7, the V gene TRBV12-3 or TRBV12-4; perhaps TRBD2 as D (6 bases). This CDR3 has 18 residues. The germline V and J ends were trimmed by 5 bases and 0 bases, with 23 bases remaining between them. CDR3 coding DNA: TGTGCCAGCAGTCCCCTGGGGACGGCGGGAATGGGCTCCTACGAGCAGTACTTC. Translated, it gives CASSPLGTAGMGSYEQYF.

A note on this clonotype: One junction end does not reproduce the germline sequence, and a read error may be involved. The chain carries TRBV7-9 and TRBJ2-2, with D perhaps matching TRBD1 (5 bases). The CDR3 totals 15 residues. Germline assignment: CDR1 SEHNR and CDR2 FQNEAQ (reference sequence). The CDR3 reads CASSRDSENTWELFF. For the CDR3, the DNA is TGTGCCAGCAGCCGTGACAGTGAGAACACCTGGGAGCTGTTTTTT. Drawing the rest from reference TRBV7-9 and TRBJ2-2, the complete variable domain is DTGVSQNPRHKITKRGQNVTFRCDPISEHNRLYWYRQTLGQGPEFLTYFQNEAQLEKSRLLSDRFSAERPKGSFSTLEIQRTEQGDSAMYLCASSRDSENTWELFFGEGSRLTVL.